The 26 T cell receptor beta chains in this list originate from one sample, sequenced in a study of T cells in tumors after PD-1 blockade. The protocol was immunoSEQ multiplex PCR, while the TCRdb copy is restricted to in-frame clones and leaves out a portion. The sample records 45,000 to 60,000 clones, more than 75% being singletons. The sample was PBMCs, taken before anti-PD-1 treatment. The receptors come from a human donor with basal cell carcinoma.

The V call is TRBV28, the J call TRBJ2-6; 7 bases map to TRBD1. The CDR3 totals 17 residues. CDR1 is MDHEN, CDR2 SYDVKM, per germline. The V and J ends lost 1 base and 0 bases, in that order; junction bases with no gene match: 3. This CDR3 is CASSLLGTASGANVLTF. CDR3 DNA sequence: TGTGCCAGCAGTTTATTAGGGACAGCCTCTGGGGCCAACGTCCTGACTTTC.

CDR3 bases: TGTGCCAGCAATGTACAGGGAATACACGAGCAGTACTTC. It codes for CASNVQGIHEQYF. The chain joins TRBV2 to TRBJ2-7, with D possibly being TRBD1 (6 bases). CDR1 is SNHLY, CDR2 FYNNEI, per germline. CDR3 size: 13 residues. V was cut by 7 bases and J by 5 bases, with 15 bases left in between.

The J gene is TRBJ1-6, the V gene TRBV28, with 7 bases that match TRBD1. Germline V gene sequence: CDR1 MDHEN, CDR2 SYDVKM. CDR3 length: 16 amino acids. V dropped 1 base and J dropped 4; count of bases not matched to a gene: 4. CDR3 sequence reads: CASSLSLTGYNSPLHF. CDR3 coding DNA: TGTGCCAGCAGTTTATCGCTGACAGGGTATAATTCACCCCTCCACTTT. Drawing the rest from reference TRBV28 and TRBJ1-6, the complete variable domain is DVKVTQSSRYLVKRTGEKVFLECVQDMDHENMFWYRQDPGLGLRLIYFSYDVKMKEKGDIPEGYSVSREKKERFSLILESASTNQTSMYLCASSLSLTGYNSPLHFGNGTRLTVT.

The chain has TRBV6-1 and TRBJ1-3; 7 nucleotides line up with TRBD1. The CDR3 loop spans 15 amino acids. Germline CDR1 MNHNS, CDR2 SASEGT. Trimming cost V 1 base and J 7 bases; bases outside gene matches: 7. The CDR3 region has the DNA TGTGCCAGCAGTGAAGTGGGCAGGGGGACGAACACCATATATTTT. It encodes CASSEVGRGTNTIYF.

This chain connects TRBV6-5 to TRBJ1-5; D uncertain. The CDR3 has 13 amino acids. CDR1 is MNHEY, CDR2 SVGAGI, per germline. V gave up 7 bases and J gave up 5 bases, with 12 bases separating them. CDR3 nucleotide sequence: TGTGCCAGCATGAGGCAGGCCGATCAGCCCCAGCATTTT. It is translated as CASMRQADQPQHF.

This clone is categorized as medium-sized. CDR3 DNA sequence: TGTGCCAGTTCCGCCGGGACAGGGGTGGGCGAGCAGTACTTC. Its protein product is CASSAGTGVGEQYF. The rearrangement uses TRBV19 and TRBJ2-7; 10 positions agree with TRBD1. Germline V gene data show CDR1 as LNHDA and CDR2 as SQIVND (reference sequence). CDR3 length: 14 amino acids. V dropped 8 bases and J dropped 6; count of bases not matched to a gene: 10.

The chain employs TRBV9 and TRBJ2-5, with 11 positions matching TRBD2. V lost 4 bases to trimming and J lost 5 bases; unmatched junction nucleotides: 7. Germline assignment: CDR1 SGDLS and CDR2 YYNGEE. CDR3 length: 15 residues. CDR3 loop: CASSQTSGMTETQYF. The CDR3 DNA is TGTGCCAGCAGCCAGACTAGCGGGATGACCGAGACCCAGTACTTC.

The chain links TRBV10-1 to TRBJ2-3, with D hard to call. Germline loops: CDR1 WNHNN, CDR2 SYGVQD (reference sequence). Trimming removed 3 bases at V and 4 bases at J, with 11 bases between. The CDR3 extends over 14 amino acids. The CDR3 DNA sequence: TGCGCCAGCAGTGACCCTCTCGGGCCAGATACGCAGTATTTT. Translated, it gives CASSDPLGPDTQYF.

V and J are TRBV6-5 and TRBJ2-2; maybe TRBD2 (6 bases). V lost 5 bases to trimming and J lost 4 bases, with 11 bases between them. The CDR3 length is 14 residues. The germline CDR1 and CDR2 sequences are MNHEY and SVGAGI. The CDR3 nucleotides are TGTGCCAGCAGTCCCCTTAGCGGCACCGGGGAGCTGTTTTTT. It encodes CASSPLSGTGELFF.

The V gene is TRBV9, the J gene TRBJ1-3; 7 nucleotides align to TRBD1. V was clipped by 6 bases and J by 3 bases; unmatched bases: 6. Germline V gene lookup returns CDR1 SGDLS and CDR2 YYNGEE. The CDR3 spans 14 residues. Written as DNA, the CDR3 is TGTGCCAGCACACAGGGGAGTAGTGGAAACACCATATATTTT. It translates to CASTQGSSGNTIYF.

The rearrangement uses TRBV7-8 and TRBJ2-1, with D maybe TRBD2 (6 bases). The length of the CDR3 is 13 residues. The V end lost 4 bases, the J end lost 7 bases, and 11 bases lay between the germline ends. CDR1 and CDR2 (germline): SGHVS, FQNEAQ. In DNA, the CDR3 is TGTGCCAGCAGCTCTGCTGGGGGGAATGAGCAGTTCTTC. Its translation is CASSSAGGNEQFF.

The rearrangement uses TRBV3-1 (or the pseudogene TRBV3-2) and TRBJ2-1, with 8 bases identical to TRBD2. With V trimmed by 4 bases and J by 7 bases, 9 bases remained unmatched. CDR1 and CDR2 (germline): LGHDT, YNNKEL (reference sequence). The CDR3 runs to 15 residues. CDR3 nucleotides: TGTGCCAGCAGCCTCGAATTTCTAGCGGGTAATGAGCAGTTCTTC. Residues: CASSLEFLAGNEQFF.

The genes are TRBV18 and TRBJ1-5; the D is unclear. V was pared by 2 bases and J by 2 bases, with 4 bases between. CDR1 and CDR2 from the germline V gene are KGHSH and LQKENI. The CDR3 has 13 residues. The CDR3 spells CASSPWGNQPQHF. In DNA form, the CDR3 reads TGTGCCAGCTCACCATGGGGCAATCAGCCCCAGCATTTT.

The chain carries TRBV7-9 and TRBJ1-1, with 7 bases that match TRBD1. The CDR3 is 13 residues long. V shed 3 bases and J 3 bases; nucleotides not matched to a gene: 1. In germline, CDR1 is SEHNR, CDR2 FQNEAQ (reference sequence). The CDR3 nucleotides read TGTGCCAGCAGCTTCGACAGGGACACTGAAGCTTTCTTT. It yields the protein CASSFDRDTEAFF. The full variable domain, with the rest looked up from reference TRBV7-9 and TRBJ1-1, is DTGVSQNPRHKITKRGQNVTFRCDPISEHNRLYWYRQTLGQGPEFLTYFQNEAQLEKSRLLSDRFSAERPKGSFSTLEIQRTEQGDSAMYLCASSFDRDTEAFFGQGTRLTVV.

The chain links TRBV5-5 to TRBJ2-7; the D gene is possibly TRBD1 (5 bases). V lost 2 bases, J lost 2 bases, and 14 bases lay in between. CDR1 is SGHKS and CDR2 is YYEKEE in the germline V gene (reference sequence). CDR3 size: 15 residues. CDR3 protein: CASSFLTAPTYEQYF. DNA for the CDR3: TGTGCCAGCAGCTTTTTGACAGCCCCCACCTACGAGCAGTACTTC.

The chain joins TRBV4-1 to TRBJ2-7; 8 positions match TRBD1. The length of the CDR3 is 15 residues. CDR1 is MGHRA and CDR2 is YSYEKL in the germline V gene. The V gene end was trimmed by 3 bases and the J gene end by 4 bases; junction bases not matched to a gene: 8. CDR3 sequence (DNA): TGCGCCAGCAGCCATGAACAGGGGGTGAGGTACGAGCAGTACTTC. Translation gives CASSHEQGVRYEQYF.

The rearrangement uses TRBV3-1 (or the pseudogene TRBV3-2) and TRBJ1-4; 9 positions agree with TRBD1. The V segment lost 1 base and the J segment 10 bases; nucleotides outside the gene matches: 7. This CDR3 has 15 residues. Germline V CDR1 and CDR2: LGHDT, YNNKEL (reference sequence). CDR3 DNA sequence: TGTGCCAGCAGCCAAGGAGGGACAGGGTTAGGAAAACTGTTTTTT. It yields the protein CASSQGGTGLGKLFF.

A few counts support this clone. The chain links TRBV19 to TRBJ2-7; D gene unclear. The CDR3 extends over 13 amino acids. Germline V gives CDR1 LNHDA, CDR2 SQIVND (reference sequence). The V end lost 7 bases, the J end lost 1 base, and 11 bases lay between the germline ends. The CDR3 sequence is CASTSSRSYEQYF. DNA of the CDR3: TGTGCCAGTACCTCGAGTCGGTCCTACGAGCAGTACTTC.

V usage is TRBV7-9 and J usage is TRBJ1-1; a weak D match, TRBD1 (5 bases). With 5 bases removed from V and 2 bases from J, the gap between germline ends came to 24 bases. CDR1 SEHNR and CDR2 FQNEAQ come from the germline V gene (reference sequence). The CDR3 loop spans 18 amino acids. The CDR3 bases are TGTGCCAGCAGCGCCTCGGGGGGGTCCTACCTGCGAAACACTGAAGCTTTCTTT. This encodes CASSASGGSYLRNTEAFF.

The J gene is TRBJ1-2, the V gene TRBV6-1; D may be TRBD1 (6 bases). Germline CDR1 is MNHNS and CDR2 is SASEGT. Trimming left V 3 bases short and J 4 bases short, with 12 bases between. The CDR3 is 14 amino acids. The CDR3 sequence: CASSDRGLTYGYTF. CDR3 in DNA: TGTGCCAGCAGTGACAGGGGTTTGACCTATGGCTACACCTTC.

In this sample, this clone turned up a few times. This chain uses TRBV5-1 with TRBJ1-2; D may be TRBD1 (5 bases). The V gene lost 4 bases and the J gene lost 11 bases, with 18 bases spanning the gap. This CDR3 region has 13 residues. Germline CDR1 is SGHRS and CDR2 is YFSETQ. The CDR3 here is CASSRDGVMAYTF. In DNA form, the CDR3 reads TGCGCCAGCAGCCGGGACGGCGTTATGGCTTACACCTTC.

The chain uses TRBV30 and TRBJ1-4, with D maybe TRBD1 (6 bases). V was shortened by 2 bases and J by 8 bases, with 12 bases between the two germline ends. Germline lookup yields CDR1 GTSNPN and CDR2 SVGIG (reference sequence). The CDR3 contains 13 residues. In DNA, the CDR3 is TGTGCCTGGAGTACCCACAGGGACGAAAAACTGTTTTTT. Its protein is CAWSTHRDEKLFF.

This clone was seen a handful of times. The chain has TRBV27 and TRBJ2-7, with TRBD1 matching over 8 bases. The CDR3 has 15 amino acids. The germline CDR1 and CDR2 sequences are MNHEY and SMNVEV (reference sequence). V lost 2 bases and J lost 2; bases outside the gene matches: 5. The CDR3 sequence is CASSLIGTGPYEQYF. As DNA, the CDR3 is TGTGCCAGCAGTTTAATTGGGACAGGCCCCTACGAGCAGTACTTC.

This chain uses TRBV7-9 with TRBJ1-2; 8 nucleotides align to TRBD1. The CDR3 runs to 13 residues. With 3 bases clipped from V and 7 bases from J, the junction kept 4 bases outside the gene matches. Germline CDR1 reads SEHNR; CDR2 reads FQNEAQ (reference sequence). The CDR3 protein is CASSFGQGSGYTF. CDR3 DNA: TGTGCCAGCAGCTTCGGACAGGGATCTGGCTACACCTTC. Together with reference TRBV7-9 and TRBJ1-2, the CDR3 gives the full variable domain: DTGVSQNPRHKITKRGQNVTFRCDPISEHNRLYWYRQTLGQGPEFLTYFQNEAQLEKSRLLSDRFSAERPKGSFSTLEIQRTEQGDSAMYLCASSFGQGSGYTFGSGTRLTVV.

This clone has only one observation. Written as DNA, the CDR3 is TGTGCCAGCAGTCCCATAATTCGGGGCGGTGAAAAACTGTTTTTT. Translated, it gives CASSPIIRGGEKLFF. The V and J genes are TRBV6-5 and TRBJ1-4, with D perhaps TRBD1 (5 bases). Germline values: CDR1 MNHEY, CDR2 SVGAGI. The CDR3 extends over 15 amino acids. Trimming removed 5 bases at V and 7 bases at J, with 17 bases between.

The V gene is TRBV28, the J gene TRBJ1-2; D is ambiguous. Trimming cost V 7 bases and J 4 bases, with 10 bases left between them. This CDR3 spans 12 amino acids. CDR1 is MDHEN and CDR2 is SYDVKM in the germline V gene. CDR3 DNA: TGTGCCAGCACCCCCCGGTCCTATGGCTACACCTTC. Its protein product is CASTPRSYGYTF.